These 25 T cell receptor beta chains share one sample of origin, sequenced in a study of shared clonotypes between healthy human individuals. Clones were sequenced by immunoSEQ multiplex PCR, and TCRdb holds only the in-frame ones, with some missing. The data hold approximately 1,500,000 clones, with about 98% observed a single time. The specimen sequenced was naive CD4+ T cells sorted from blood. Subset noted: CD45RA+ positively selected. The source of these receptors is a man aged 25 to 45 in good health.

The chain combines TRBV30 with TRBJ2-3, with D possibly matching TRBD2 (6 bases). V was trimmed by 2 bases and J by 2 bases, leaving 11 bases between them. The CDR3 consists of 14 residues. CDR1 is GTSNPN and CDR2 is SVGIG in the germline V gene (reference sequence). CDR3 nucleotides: TGTGCCTGGAGTCCCCGGGGGAACACAGATACGCAGTATTTT. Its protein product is CAWSPRGNTDTQYF. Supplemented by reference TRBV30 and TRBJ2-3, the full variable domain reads SQTIHQWPATLVQPVGSPLSLECTVEGTSNPNLYWYRQAAGRGLQLLFYSVGIGQISSEVPQNLSASRPQDRQFILSSKKLLLSDSGFYLCAWSPRGNTDTQYFGPGTRLTVL.

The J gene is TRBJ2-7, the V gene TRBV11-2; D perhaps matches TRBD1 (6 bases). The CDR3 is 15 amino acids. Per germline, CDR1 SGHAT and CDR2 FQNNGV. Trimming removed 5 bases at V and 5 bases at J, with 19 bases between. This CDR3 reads CASSPGTRGSDEQYF. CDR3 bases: TGTGCCAGCAGCCCCGGGACACGGGGCAGCGACGAGCAGTACTTC.

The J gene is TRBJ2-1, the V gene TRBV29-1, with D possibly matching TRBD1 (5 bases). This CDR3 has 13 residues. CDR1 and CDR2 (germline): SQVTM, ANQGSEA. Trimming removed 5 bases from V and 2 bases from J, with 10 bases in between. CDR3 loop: CSVRSGTYNEQFF. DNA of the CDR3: TGCAGCGTTAGGTCAGGGACCTACAATGAGCAGTTCTTC.

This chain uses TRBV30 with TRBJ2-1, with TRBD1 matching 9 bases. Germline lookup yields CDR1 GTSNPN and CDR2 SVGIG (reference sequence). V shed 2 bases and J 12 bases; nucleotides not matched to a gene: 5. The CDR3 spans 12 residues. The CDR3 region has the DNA TGTGCCTGGAGTCCGAACAGGGGGCGGCAGTTCTTC. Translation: CAWSPNRGRQFF.

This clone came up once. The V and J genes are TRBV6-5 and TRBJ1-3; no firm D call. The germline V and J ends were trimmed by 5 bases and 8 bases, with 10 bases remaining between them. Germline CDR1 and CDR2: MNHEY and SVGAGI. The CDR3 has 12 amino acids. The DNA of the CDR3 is TGTGCCAGCAGTCCAAGAGTAGACACCATATATTTT. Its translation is CASSPRVDTIYF.

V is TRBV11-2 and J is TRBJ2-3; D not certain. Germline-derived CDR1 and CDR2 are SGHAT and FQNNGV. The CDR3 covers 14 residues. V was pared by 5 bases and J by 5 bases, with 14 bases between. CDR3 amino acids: CASSPTHYGDTQYF. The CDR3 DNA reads TGTGCCAGCAGCCCAACTCACTACGGAGATACGCAGTATTTT. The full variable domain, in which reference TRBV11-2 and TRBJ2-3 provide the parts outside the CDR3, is EAGVAQSPRYKIIEKRQSVAFWCNPISGHATLYWYQQILGQGPKLLIQFQNNGVVDDSQLPKDRFSAERLKGVDSTLKIQPAKLEDSAVYLCASSPTHYGDTQYFGPGTRLTVL.

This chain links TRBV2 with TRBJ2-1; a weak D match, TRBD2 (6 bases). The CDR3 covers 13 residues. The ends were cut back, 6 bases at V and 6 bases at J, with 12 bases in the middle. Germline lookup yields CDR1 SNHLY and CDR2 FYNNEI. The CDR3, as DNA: TGTGCCAGCAGGACTAGTGGGATCAATGAGCAGTTCTTC. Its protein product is CASRTSGINEQFF.

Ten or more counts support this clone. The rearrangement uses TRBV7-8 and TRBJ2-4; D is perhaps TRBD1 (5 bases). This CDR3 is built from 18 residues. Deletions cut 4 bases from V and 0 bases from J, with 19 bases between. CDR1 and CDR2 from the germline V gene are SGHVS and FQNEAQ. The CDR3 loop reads CASSSGRTSTLAKNIQYF. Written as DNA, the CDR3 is TGTGCCAGCAGCTCCGGCCGGACATCCACTCTAGCCAAAAACATTCAGTACTTC.

The DNA for the CDR3 is TGCGCCAGCAGCCAAGTCGGGGGGACAGGGGGAAATGAGCAGTTCTTC. Encoded protein: CASSQVGGTGGNEQFF. The V and J genes are TRBV4-3 and TRBJ2-1, with 11 bases fitting TRBD1. CDR3 size: 16 residues. J lost 7 bases, V lost 1 base, and 6 bases had no gene match. From germline, CDR1 is LGHNA and CDR2 YSLEER.

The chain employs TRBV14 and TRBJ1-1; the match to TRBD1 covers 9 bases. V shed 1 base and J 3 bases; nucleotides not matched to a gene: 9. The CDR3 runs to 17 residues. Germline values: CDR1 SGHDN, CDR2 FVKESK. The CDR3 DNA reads TGTGCCAGCAGCCAAGTTCTCGGACAGGGGTTATACACTGAAGCTTTCTTT. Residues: CASSQVLGQGLYTEAFF.

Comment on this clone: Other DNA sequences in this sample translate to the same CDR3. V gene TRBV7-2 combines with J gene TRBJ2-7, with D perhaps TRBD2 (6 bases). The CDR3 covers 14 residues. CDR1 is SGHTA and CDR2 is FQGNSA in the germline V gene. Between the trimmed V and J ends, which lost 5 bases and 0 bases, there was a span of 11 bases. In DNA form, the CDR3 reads TGTGCCAGCAGCCGTCGGGGGAGCTCCTACGAGCAGTACTTC. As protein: CASSRRGSSYEQYF. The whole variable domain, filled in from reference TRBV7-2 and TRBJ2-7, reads GAGVSQSPSNKVTEKGKDVELRCDPISGHTALYWYRQSLGQGLEFLIYFQGNSAPDKSGLPSDRFSAERTGGSVSTLTIQRTQQEDSAVYLCASSRRGSSYEQYFGPGTRLTVT.

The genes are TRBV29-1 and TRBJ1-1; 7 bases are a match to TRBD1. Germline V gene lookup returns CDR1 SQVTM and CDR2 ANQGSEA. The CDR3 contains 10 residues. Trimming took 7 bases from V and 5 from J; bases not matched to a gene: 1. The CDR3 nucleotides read TGCAGCGGGACAGGAACTGAAGCTTTCTTT. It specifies CSGTGTEAFF.

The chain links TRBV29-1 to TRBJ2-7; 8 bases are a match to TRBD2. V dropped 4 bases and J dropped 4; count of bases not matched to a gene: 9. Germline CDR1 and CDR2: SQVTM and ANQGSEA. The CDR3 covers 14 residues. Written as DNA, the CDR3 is TGCAGCGTTGGGGGGAGCGGGAGTATGTACGAGCAGTACTTC. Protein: CSVGGSGSMYEQYF.

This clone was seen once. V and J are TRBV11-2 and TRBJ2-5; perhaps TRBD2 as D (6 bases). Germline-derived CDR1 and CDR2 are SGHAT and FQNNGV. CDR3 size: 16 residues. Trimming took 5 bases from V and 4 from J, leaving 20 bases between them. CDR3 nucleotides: TGTGCCAGCAGCAGGCCCGTAATACATAGCGGAGAGACCCAGTACTTC. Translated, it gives CASSRPVIHSGETQYF.

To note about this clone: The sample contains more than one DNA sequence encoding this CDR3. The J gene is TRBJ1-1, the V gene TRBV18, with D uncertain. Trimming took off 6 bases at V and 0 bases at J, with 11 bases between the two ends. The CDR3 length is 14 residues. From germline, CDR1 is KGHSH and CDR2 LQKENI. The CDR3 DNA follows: TGTGCCAGCTCGACCCAGGCGCTGAACACTGAAGCTTTCTTT. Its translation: CASSTQALNTEAFF.

In nucleotides, the CDR3 is TGCGCCAGCAGCCCCATGCTAGCGGGAGTTGTGGGCACAGATACGCAGTATTTT. Protein product: CASSPMLAGVVGTDTQYF. The chain links TRBV5-1 to TRBJ2-3, with 10 positions matching TRBD2. V lost 4 bases to trimming and J lost 1 base; unmatched junction nucleotides: 12. Looked up from germline, CDR1 is SGHRS and CDR2 is YFSETQ. This CDR3 region has 18 residues.

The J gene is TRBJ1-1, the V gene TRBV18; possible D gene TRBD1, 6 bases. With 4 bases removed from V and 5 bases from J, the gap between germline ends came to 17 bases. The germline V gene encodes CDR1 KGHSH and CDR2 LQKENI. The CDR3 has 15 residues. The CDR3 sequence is CASSQKQGGGTEAFF. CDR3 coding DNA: TGTGCCAGCTCACAGAAACAGGGCGGAGGAACTGAAGCTTTCTTT.

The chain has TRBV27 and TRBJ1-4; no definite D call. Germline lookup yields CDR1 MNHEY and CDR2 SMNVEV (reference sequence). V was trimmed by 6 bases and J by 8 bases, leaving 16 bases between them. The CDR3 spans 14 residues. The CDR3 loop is CASRTTLGREKLFF. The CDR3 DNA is TGTGCCAGCAGAACGACCCTAGGTCGGGAAAAACTGTTTTTT.

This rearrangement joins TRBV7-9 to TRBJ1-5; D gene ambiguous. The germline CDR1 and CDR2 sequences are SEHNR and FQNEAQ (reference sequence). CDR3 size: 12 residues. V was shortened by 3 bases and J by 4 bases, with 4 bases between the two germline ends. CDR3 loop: CASSFGNQPQHF. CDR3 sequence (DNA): TGTGCCAGCAGCTTCGGGAATCAGCCCCAGCATTTT.

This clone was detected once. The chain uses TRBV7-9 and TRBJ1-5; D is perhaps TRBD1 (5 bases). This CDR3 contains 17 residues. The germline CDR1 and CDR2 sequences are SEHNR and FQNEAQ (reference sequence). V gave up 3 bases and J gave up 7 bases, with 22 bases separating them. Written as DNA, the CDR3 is TGTGCCAGCAGCTTTGGTGCCCTGGCAGGGTATAACCAGCCCCAGCATTTT. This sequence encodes CASSFGALAGYNQPQHF.

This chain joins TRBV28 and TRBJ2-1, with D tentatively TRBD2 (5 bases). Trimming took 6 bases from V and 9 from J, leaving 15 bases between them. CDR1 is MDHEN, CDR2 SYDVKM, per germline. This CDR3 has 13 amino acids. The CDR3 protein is CASRSTGLLEQFF. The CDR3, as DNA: TGTGCCAGCAGGTCGACCGGACTCCTTGAGCAGTTCTTC.

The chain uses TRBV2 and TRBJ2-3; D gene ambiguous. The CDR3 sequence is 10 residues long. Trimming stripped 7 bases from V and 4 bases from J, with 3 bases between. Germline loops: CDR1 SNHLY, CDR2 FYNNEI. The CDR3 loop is CASKSDTQYF. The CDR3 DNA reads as TGTGCCAGCAAGTCAGATACGCAGTATTTT.

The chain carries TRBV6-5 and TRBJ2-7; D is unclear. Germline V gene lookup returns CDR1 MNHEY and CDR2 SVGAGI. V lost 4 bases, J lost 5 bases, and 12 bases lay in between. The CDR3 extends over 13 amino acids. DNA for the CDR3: TGTGCCAGCAGTTTCGGTCTAGGGAACGAGCAGTACTTC. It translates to CASSFGLGNEQYF.

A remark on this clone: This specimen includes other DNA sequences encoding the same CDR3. The CDR3 sequence: CSARSGNTIYF. CDR3 sequence (DNA): TGCAGTGCCCGCTCTGGAAACACCATATATTTT. This rearrangement joins TRBV20-1 to TRBJ1-3; D remains ambiguous. V lost 6 bases and J lost 0, with 3 bases in between. Germline V gives CDR1 DFQATT, CDR2 SNEGSKA (reference sequence). The CDR3 is 11 amino acids.

The CDR3 sequence: CASSEVRGPQPQHF. The CDR3 bases are TGTGCCAGCAGTGAAGTACGGGGGCCTCAGCCCCAGCATTTT. J is TRBJ1-5 and V is TRBV2; tentative D call: TRBD1 (6 bases). CDR3 size: 14 residues. Trimming took 1 base from V and 6 from J, leaving 10 bases between them. The germline gives CDR1 SNHLY, CDR2 FYNNEI.